Below are 28 T cell receptor beta chains sequenced from a single sample in a study of T-cell reconstitution after alpha-beta-depleted transplantation in children. During its preparation, the TCRbeta library received unique molecular identifiers. TCRdb analysed the PCR reads with MiXCR anew, one entry per CDR3 protein. The sample contains 450,000 to 500,000 distinct CDR3 sequences, roughly an eighth of which appear only once. Specimen: PBMCs from the stem cell graft donor, collected from the stem cell graft. The receptors originated from a human donor who donated a stem cell graft to a child with combined immunodeficiency.

The V and J genes are TRBV4-2 and TRBJ2-1, with 10 positions matching TRBD2. V shed 0 bases, J shed 6 bases, and the junction held 5 bases outside the gene matches. Germline V gene lookup returns CDR1 LGHNA and CDR2 YNFKEQ. This CDR3 has 16 amino acids. CDR3 sequence reads: CASSQDRLAGANEQFF. CDR3 nucleotide sequence: TGTGCCAGCAGCCAAGATCGCCTAGCGGGGGCCAATGAGCAGTTCTTC.

This clonotype has ten or more counts. This chain uses TRBV7-2 with TRBJ2-1, with 7 bases identical to TRBD2. V lost 2 bases to trimming and J lost 2 bases; unmatched junction nucleotides: 6. This CDR3 has 16 amino acids. The germline CDR1 and CDR2 sequences are SGHTA and FQGNSA. DNA of the CDR3: TGTGCCAGCAGCTTAAGTGGTGGGACTACCTACAATGAGCAGTTCTTC. This encodes CASSLSGGTTYNEQFF.

The gene calls are TRBV29-1 and TRBJ2-7; no clear D gene. Germline V gene data show CDR1 as SQVTM and CDR2 as ANQGSEA. The CDR3 contains 14 residues. Trimming took 0 bases from V and 2 from J, leaving 11 bases between them. The CDR3 reads CSVEDPDLPYEQYF. Here the CDR3 DNA reads TGCAGCGTTGAAGATCCAGATTTGCCCTACGAGCAGTACTTC.

This rearrangement joins TRBV4-3 to TRBJ2-3; D is undetermined. Trimming removed 0 bases at V and 2 bases at J, with 9 bases between. The CDR3 extends over 15 amino acids. Germline CDR1 and CDR2: LGHNA and YSLEER. The CDR3 DNA reads TGCGCCAGCAGCCAAGATCCCACCTTCACAGATACGCAGTATTTT. It translates to CASSQDPTFTDTQYF.

This clonotype was seen a few times. V usage is TRBV6-5 and J usage is TRBJ2-7; TRBD1 aligns across 10 bases. This CDR3 is built from 14 residues. V gave up 4 bases and J gave up 7 bases; unmatched junction bases: 7. Per the germline V gene, CDR1 is MNHEY and CDR2 is SVGAGI. CDR3 sequence: CASSSGTGVGEQYF. The DNA of the CDR3 is TGTGCCAGCAGTTCGGGGACAGGGGTTGGGGAGCAGTACTTC.

This clonotype was seen at least ten times. The chain couples TRBV4-3 to TRBJ2-4, with no clear D. The CDR3 has 13 amino acids. Deletions cut 0 bases from V and 7 bases from J, with 7 bases between. Germline-derived CDR1 and CDR2 are LGHNA and YSLEER. This CDR3 reads CASSQDLPNIQYF. CDR3 bases: TGCGCCAGCAGCCAAGATTTACCGAACATTCAGTACTTC.

A few counts support this clonotype. The J gene is TRBJ2-7, the V gene TRBV2; 7 positions match TRBD1. The germline gives CDR1 SNHLY, CDR2 FYNNEI. The CDR3 totals 15 residues. The V and J ends lost 1 base and 2 bases, in that order; junction bases with no gene match: 5. The CDR3 coding sequence is TGTGCCAGCAGTGAAGGGGGGACAGTCACCTACGAGCAGTACTTC. Translating it yields CASSEGGTVTYEQYF.

This sequence joins TRBV7-2 and TRBJ2-1, with 11 bases fitting TRBD2. V gave up 1 base and J gave up 8 bases; unmatched junction bases: 7. Germline CDR1 SGHTA, CDR2 FQGNSA. CDR3 length equals 16 residues. DNA for the CDR3: TGTGCCAGCAGCTTAGTTCGGACTAGCGGGTACTATGAGCAGTTCTTC. Residues: CASSLVRTSGYYEQFF.

J is TRBJ2-7 and V is TRBV3-1, with no clear D. Trimming pared 6 bases from V and 2 bases from J, leaving 14 bases between. Germline loops: CDR1 LGHDT, CDR2 YNNKEL (reference sequence). This CDR3 region has 14 residues. The CDR3 reads CASRRSLGTYEQYF. DNA for the CDR3: TGTGCCAGCAGGCGGTCCCTGGGTACCTACGAGCAGTACTTC.

The sample holds a few counts of this clonotype. The chain couples TRBV4-2 to TRBJ2-7; 8 bases are shared with TRBD2. The CDR3 covers 15 residues. V dropped 0 bases and J dropped 3; count of bases not matched to a gene: 4. Germline values: CDR1 LGHNA, CDR2 YNFKEQ. The CDR3, as DNA: TGTGCCAGCAGCCAAGATGAGAGCGGGGGCTACGAGCAGTACTTC. This sequence encodes CASSQDESGGYEQYF.

This chain uses TRBV18 with TRBJ2-5, with 7 bases identical to TRBD1. The CDR3 covers 14 residues. The trim removed 3 bases at V and 5 bases at J, leaving 6 bases unmatched. Germline V gives CDR1 KGHSH, CDR2 LQKENI. CDR3 region: CASSPRDRGETQYF. The CDR3 DNA reads as TGTGCCAGCTCACCCCGGGACAGAGGGGAGACCCAGTACTTC.

The chain has TRBV14 and TRBJ2-1; no clear D. The CDR3 runs to 13 residues. Germline-derived CDR1 and CDR2 are SGHDN and FVKESK. The V and J ends lost 4 bases and 3 bases respectively, with 7 bases between them. CDR3 loop: CASSRVLYNEQFF. The CDR3 DNA reads TGTGCCAGCAGCCGCGTACTCTACAATGAGCAGTTCTTC. The full variable domain, completed using reference TRBV14 and TRBJ2-1, is EAGVTQFPSHSVIEKGQTVTLRCDPISGHDNLYWYRRVMGKEIKFLLHFVKESKQDESGMPNNRFLAERTGGTYSTLKVQPAELEDSGVYFCASSRVLYNEQFFGPGTRLTVL.

The V call is TRBV25-1, the J call TRBJ2-3; D uncertain. Trimming stripped 7 bases from V and 6 bases from J, with 8 bases between. The CDR3 extends over 11 amino acids. Germline values: CDR1 MGHDK, CDR2 SYGVNS. The CDR3 DNA follows: TGTGCCAGCACTTTGTTGGATACGCAGTATTTT. It is translated as CASTLLDTQYF.

This clonotype was seen repeatedly, ten times or more. This sequence joins TRBV6-5 and TRBJ1-1; D is ambiguous. The CDR3 contains 15 residues. Germline CDR1 and CDR2: MNHEY and SVGAGI. V was pared by 0 bases and J by 1 base, with 9 bases between. The CDR3 bases are TGTGCCAGCAGTTACTCGATCGCGGGGAACACTGAAGCTTTCTTT. As protein: CASSYSIAGNTEAFF.

This clonotype came up a few times. The chain joins TRBV5-1 to TRBJ1-1; 8 nucleotides agree with TRBD1. The CDR3 loop spans 15 amino acids. With V trimmed by 4 bases and J by 0 bases, 5 bases remained unmatched. From germline, CDR1 is SGHRS and CDR2 YFSETQ. Here the CDR3 DNA reads TGCGCCAGCAGCCCCCCGGACAGGGTGAACACTGAAGCTTTCTTT. Its protein product is CASSPPDRVNTEAFF.

There are a few counts of this clonotype. The DNA of the CDR3 is TGTGCCAGCAGTTTAGGGGACACCTATGGCTACACCTTC. This codes for CASSLGDTYGYTF. This chain links TRBV12-3 or TRBV12-4 with TRBJ1-2, with a weak D call TRBD1 (6 bases). CDR3 length: 13 residues. The V end lost 1 base, the J end lost 4 bases, and 7 bases lay between the germline ends.

The rearrangement links TRBV11-2 to TRBJ2-5, with D tentatively TRBD2 (5 bases). Trimming removed 0 bases at V and 6 bases at J, with 8 bases between. Germline V gives CDR1 SGHAT, CDR2 FQNNGV. The CDR3 spans 13 residues. As DNA, the CDR3 is TGTGCCAGCAGCTTAGACGGGATTAAGACCCAGTACTTC. It encodes CASSLDGIKTQYF.

The chain uses TRBV18 and TRBJ2-7; TRBD2 might be the D (6 bases). The CDR3 consists of 14 residues. Germline lookup yields CDR1 KGHSH and CDR2 LQKENI. With 0 bases removed from V and 5 bases from J, the gap between germline ends came to 11 bases. CDR3 nucleotides: TGTGCCAGCTCACCACCGAGGACTATTCACGAGCAGTACTTC. Translating gives CASSPPRTIHEQYF.

Concerning this clonotype itself: A clone one base away is much larger, so this may be a read error. V and J are TRBV20-1 and TRBJ2-1, with D unclear. The CDR3 runs 13 residues. The V end lost 6 bases, the J end lost 6 bases, and 15 bases lay between the germline ends. Per the germline V gene, CDR1 is DFQATT and CDR2 is SNEGSKA (reference sequence). The CDR3 is CSAFDLNCNEQFF. CDR3 nucleotides: TGCAGTGCGTTTGACCTTAACTGCAATGAGCAGTTCTTC.

The V call is TRBV6-1, the J call TRBJ2-1; maybe TRBD2 (6 bases). This CDR3 comprises 16 residues. V lost 6 bases, J lost 16 bases, and 31 bases lay in between. Germline V gene data show CDR1 as MNHNS and CDR2 as SASEGT. For the CDR3, the DNA is TGTGCCAGCAGCCGATCGGGGCCGCCGGGACTTACTTCGGGATTCTTC. Its translation is CASSRSGPPGLTSGFF.

This clonotype was picked up many times. This chain joins TRBV5-1 and TRBJ2-5; no firm D call. V was cut by 2 bases and J by 0 bases, with 8 bases left in between. CDR3 size: 14 residues. CDR1 SGHRS and CDR2 YFSETQ come from the germline V gene. CDR3 sequence (DNA): TGCGCCAGCAGCTTCGACTTGTACCAAGAGACCCAGTACTTC. Translation: CASSFDLYQETQYF.

This clonotype has a count of ten or more. The rearrangement links TRBV25-1 to TRBJ1-6; TRBD1 is a possible D gene (6 bases). This CDR3 has 14 residues. The V gene lost 6 bases and the J gene lost 8 bases, with 14 bases spanning the gap. The germline gives CDR1 MGHDK, CDR2 SYGVNS. As DNA, the CDR3 is TGTGCCAGCAGGACGGGGGCCGGGGATTCACCCCTCCACTTT. Protein sequence: CASRTGAGDSPLHF.

This chain links TRBV29-1 with TRBJ1-5, with 7 bases that match TRBD1. CDR3 size: 13 residues. Germline assignment: CDR1 SQVTM and CDR2 ANQGSEA. Germline trimming cut 2 bases from V and 4 bases from J; bases unmatched to any gene: 2. DNA for the CDR3: TGCAGCGTTGAAACGACAGGGAATCAGCCCCAGCATTTT. This sequence encodes CSVETTGNQPQHF.

This clonotype was counted a few times. The rearrangement uses TRBV10-3 and TRBJ2-7; perhaps TRBD1 as D (6 bases). The ends were cut back, 9 bases at V and 2 bases at J, with 17 bases in the middle. The CDR3 spans 14 residues. CDR1 and CDR2 from the germline V gene are ENHRY and SYGVKD. The chain's CDR3 is CAMPLGTSTYEQYF. The CDR3 DNA sequence: TGTGCCATGCCCCTTGGGACATCTACCTACGAGCAGTACTTC.

This chain links TRBV30 with TRBJ1-4; no firm D call. CDR3 length: 16 amino acids. V was pared by 0 bases and J by 7 bases, with 18 bases between. CDR1 and CDR2 from the germline V gene are GTSNPN and SVGIG (reference sequence). The CDR3 reads CAWSVYSWMSSEKLFF. Here the CDR3 DNA reads TGTGCCTGGAGTGTATATAGTTGGATGTCATCTGAAAAACTGTTTTTT.

This clonotype was recorded many times. The chain joins TRBV20-1 to TRBJ2-7; D ambiguous. The V end was cut by 1 base, the J end by 0 bases, with 7 bases between. Germline-derived CDR1 and CDR2 are DFQATT and SNEGSKA (reference sequence). CDR3 size: 13 residues. CDR3 sequence: CSARGASSYEQYF. CDR3 nucleotide sequence: TGCAGTGCTAGAGGAGCCTCCTCCTACGAGCAGTACTTC.

The rearrangement uses TRBV13 and TRBJ2-2; D tentatively reads TRBD1 or TRBD2 (5 bases each). Germline assignment: CDR1 PRHDT and CDR2 FYEKMQ (reference sequence). The CDR3 runs to 16 residues. Trimming cost V 2 bases and J 2 bases, with 12 bases left between them. CDR3 protein: CASSLLRGFNTGELFF. DNA of the CDR3: TGTGCCAGCAGCTTACTCCGGGGCTTCAACACCGGGGAGCTGTTTTTT.

V is TRBV24-1 and J is TRBJ2-3, with D maybe TRBD2 (5 bases). Trimming pared 2 bases from V and 6 bases from J, leaving 8 bases between. CDR1 and CDR2 (germline): KGHDR, SFDVKD. The CDR3 runs to 13 residues. The CDR3 loop reads CATSDSDLDTQYF. The CDR3 DNA reads as TGTGCCACCAGTGATTCGGACTTGGATACGCAGTATTTT.